This T cell receptor beta chain was sequenced in a study of vaccination effects on CD4 cells after COVID-19. Study in general: The second dose preceded post-vaccine samples by a median of 72 days. Study outcomes and limitations: After vaccination of healthy people, only 1 of 255 vaccine-induced clones cross-reacted with common cold coronaviruses.

Germline V gives CDR1 MDHEN, CDR2 SYDVKM. V was pared by 3 bases and J by 6 bases, with 14 bases between. The CDR3 extends over 14 amino acids. The table came from immunoSEQ multiplex PCR; TCRdb's copy has only in-frame clones and leaves some out. The sample yields 67,000 or so clones, 81% seen once. Notes on this clone: Its antigen remains unidentified.

Pools of viral peptides were used by the ViraFEST assay to expand antigen-specific CD4+ T cells ahead of sequencing. The culture ran for about 11 days, and then CD4+ T cells were isolated. Of the BNT162b2 and mRNA-1273 vaccines, participants received two doses of one or the other. The clonotype comes from a human donor who received a COVID-19 vaccine. This rearrangement joins TRBV28 to TRBJ1-1; weak D call: TRBD1 (6 bases). Here the sequenced sample was CD4+ T cells from PBMCs cultured with HCoV-229E spike peptides, taken after COVID-19 vaccination. The CDR3 sequence: CASSLQGFSAEAFF. The CDR3, as DNA: TGTGCCAGCAGTTTGCAGGGGTTCTCAGCTGAAGCTTTCTTT.